The 18 T cell receptor beta chains below come from one sample, sequenced in a study of pediatric ulcerative colitis. The table came from immunoSEQ multiplex PCR; TCRdb's copy has only in-frame clones and leaves some out. This table holds about 12,000 clones, roughly three quarters found once. One to two pinch biopsies were taken from the rectum during colonoscopy. Source material: gut tissue. These receptors were taken from a boy between 5 and 17 years old who was a control in a study of pediatric ulcerative colitis.

The V call is TRBV30, the J call TRBJ1-2; 7 positions agree with TRBD1. The J segment lost 7 bases and the V segment lost 4 bases, leaving 9 bases of the junction unmatched. Per the germline V gene, CDR1 is GTSNPN and CDR2 is SVGIG (reference sequence). The length of the CDR3 is 13 residues. CDR3 amino acids: CAWKEGATSGYTF. The CDR3 DNA sequence: TGTGCCTGGAAAGAGGGGGCGACGTCTGGCTACACCTTC.

In regard to this clone: The junction differs from germline at one of its ends, possibly a read error. V usage is TRBV6-5 and J usage is TRBJ2-2; 11 nucleotides agree with TRBD2. Germline CDR1 MNHEY, CDR2 SVGAGI. The length of the CDR3 is 16 residues. CDR3 sequence: CASSSLAGVGTGELFF. The CDR3 nucleotides read TGTGCCAGTAGTTCACTAGCGGGAGTGGGAACCGGGGAGCTGTTTTTT.

This sequence joins TRBV6-5 and TRBJ2-2; possible D gene TRBD2, 6 bases. V was shortened by 6 bases and J by 13 bases, with 12 bases between the two germline ends. The CDR3 is made up of 11 amino acids. CDR1 and CDR2 from the germline V gene are MNHEY and SVGAGI. The CDR3 region has the DNA TGTGCCAGCAGGGGACTCAGAGGGCTGTTTTTT. This sequence encodes CASRGLRGLFF.

V usage is TRBV7-8 and J usage is TRBJ2-7; no reliable D call. Germline lookup yields CDR1 SGHVS and CDR2 FQNEAQ. V was pared by 1 base and J by 0 bases, with 13 bases between. This CDR3 contains 16 residues. CDR3 protein: CASSLVGTMTSYEQYF. The CDR3 coding sequence is TGTGCCAGCAGCTTAGTAGGTACCATGACCTCCTACGAGCAGTACTTC. The variable domain in full, completed from reference TRBV7-8 and TRBJ2-7, reads GAGVSQSPRYKVAKRGQDVALRCDPISGHVSLFWYQQALGQGPEFLTYFQNEAQLDKSGLPSDRFFAERPEGSVSTLKIQRTQQEDSAVYLCASSLVGTMTSYEQYFGPGTRLTVT.

This clone was found a few times. The chain joins TRBV19 to TRBJ1-1; 11 bases fit TRBD1. This CDR3 is 14 amino acids long. Germline-derived CDR1 and CDR2 are LNHDA and SQIVND (reference sequence). With V trimmed by 7 bases and J by 3 bases, 4 bases remained unmatched. The CDR3: CASTDRGPDTEAFF. As DNA, the CDR3 is TGTGCCAGTACGGACAGGGGGCCGGACACTGAAGCTTTCTTT.

The sample holds a few counts of this clone. The chain is built from TRBV30 and TRBJ1-1, with 8 bases that match TRBD1. CDR1 and CDR2 (germline): GTSNPN, SVGIG (reference sequence). V lost 0 bases to trimming and J lost 4 bases; unmatched junction nucleotides: 10. This CDR3 comprises 16 residues. The CDR3 bases are TGTGCCTGGAGTGTAAACCCCCAGGGGGCGGGCACTGAAGCTTTCTTT. This sequence encodes CAWSVNPQGAGTEAFF. The whole variable domain, filled in from reference TRBV30 and TRBJ1-1, reads SQTIHQWPATLVQPVGSPLSLECTVEGTSNPNLYWYRQAAGRGLQLLFYSVGIGQISSEVPQNLSASRPQDRQFILSSKKLLLSDSGFYLCAWSVNPQGAGTEAFFGQGTRLTVV.

The V and J genes are TRBV4-2 and TRBJ2-3; 8 bases fit TRBD2. Germline lookup yields CDR1 LGHNA and CDR2 YNFKEQ. The V gene end was trimmed by 2 bases and the J gene end by 1 base; junction bases not matched to a gene: 14. The CDR3 is 19 residues long. DNA for the CDR3: TGTGCCAGCAGCCAATTCGGGGGCGGAGCCGGGGGGGGCACAGATACGCAGTATTTT. Translation: CASSQFGGGAGGGTDTQYF.

J is TRBJ2-7 and V is TRBV12-5, with a possible D match to TRBD1 (6 bases). Between the trimmed V and J ends, which lost 1 base and 0 bases, there was a span of 13 bases. This CDR3 has 16 residues. Germline assignment: CDR1 LGHNT and CDR2 FRNRAP. In DNA form, the CDR3 reads TGTGCTAGTGGTTTGGCCCGGGACACCTACTCCTACGAGCAGTACTTC. Translated: CASGLARDTYSYEQYF.

The chain recombines TRBV28 with TRBJ1-5; 10 bases are shared with TRBD1. This CDR3 spans 14 amino acids. V was clipped by 5 bases and J by 7 bases; unmatched bases: 5. Germline CDR1 MDHEN, CDR2 SYDVKM. In nucleotides, the CDR3 is TGTGCCAGCAGTGACAGGGGGCGGTGGCAGCCCCAGCATTTT. It specifies CASSDRGRWQPQHF.

The chain uses TRBV2 and TRBJ2-1; D unresolved. Germline V gene sequence: CDR1 SNHLY, CDR2 FYNNEI. CDR3 length: 11 residues. V lost 6 bases to trimming and J lost 15 bases, with 15 bases between them. The CDR3, as DNA: TGTGCCAGCAGAGCCACCACGGCGACGTTCTTC. Translated, it gives CASRATTATFF.

This clone has just a few counts. V is TRBV6-1 and J is TRBJ1-5, with no clear D. CDR1 and CDR2 (germline): MNHNS, SASEGT. Trimming took 0 bases from V and 10 from J, leaving 13 bases between them. The CDR3 is made up of 14 amino acids. CDR3 nucleotide sequence: TGTGCCAGCAGTGAAGCGCCCGACGGTTATCCCCAGCATTTT. Its translation is CASSEAPDGYPQHF.

The chain employs TRBV28 and TRBJ1-2; D is unclear. Germline CDR1 and CDR2: MDHEN and SYDVKM. With 5 bases removed from V and 0 bases from J, the gap between germline ends came to 10 bases. CDR3 length: 14 residues. The CDR3 sequence is CASSPTGTNYGYTF. The CDR3 nucleotides are TGTGCCAGCAGTCCGACGGGGACTAACTATGGCTACACCTTC.

This chain uses TRBV7-9 with TRBJ1-2, with 9 positions matching TRBD1. With 5 bases clipped from V and 4 bases from J, the junction kept 5 bases outside the gene matches. This CDR3 is built from 14 residues. The V gene's germline CDR1 is SEHNR and CDR2 FQNEAQ (reference sequence). The CDR3 here is CASSLGTGLYGYTF. In DNA, the CDR3 is TGTGCCAGCAGCCTCGGGACAGGGCTCTATGGCTACACCTTC.

The V call is TRBV5-1, the J call TRBJ2-3; D may be TRBD1 (6 bases). Trimming stripped 4 bases from V and 3 bases from J, with 9 bases between. Germline loops: CDR1 SGHRS, CDR2 YFSETQ. The CDR3 length is 13 residues. The chain's CDR3 is CASSAQGTDTQYF. In DNA, the CDR3 is TGCGCCAGCAGCGCCCAGGGGACAGATACGCAGTATTTT.

The genes are TRBV7-8 and TRBJ2-1, with D possibly called TRBD1 or TRBD2 (5 bases each). In germline, CDR1 is SGHVS, CDR2 FQNEAQ. The length of the CDR3 is 14 residues. The V end lost 10 bases, the J end lost 6 bases, and 19 bases lay between the germline ends. The CDR3 coding sequence is TGTGCCACGTCTAGGGTCACTGGGGGCAATGAGCAGTTCTTC. As protein: CATSRVTGGNEQFF.

The table lists this clone with a count of one. This chain uses TRBV6-6 with TRBJ2-5; 7 bases map to TRBD1. Germline V CDR1 and CDR2: MNHNY, SVGAGI (reference sequence). Trimming removed 6 bases from V and 1 base from J; junction bases left unmatched: 5. This CDR3 region has 14 residues. The CDR3 protein is CASRAGTAQETQYF. The CDR3 nucleotides are TGTGCCAGCAGAGCCGGGACAGCCCAAGAGACCCAGTACTTC.

The chain couples TRBV10-3 to TRBJ2-2; perhaps TRBD2 as D (5 bases). V shed 5 bases and J shed 1 base, with 11 bases lying between them. This CDR3 is 15 amino acids long. Germline V lookup: CDR1 ENHRY, CDR2 SYGVKD. CDR3 protein: CAISTAAWNTGELFF. Written as DNA, the CDR3 is TGTGCCATCAGTACAGCGGCCTGGAACACCGGGGAGCTGTTTTTT.

By its share, this clone is medium-sized (0.01 to 0.1%). The rearrangement joins TRBV11-2 to TRBJ2-7; a weak D match, TRBD1 (5 bases). The V gene's germline CDR1 is SGHAT and CDR2 FQNNGV. This CDR3 contains 15 residues. Trimming stripped 3 bases from V and 1 base from J, with 13 bases between. The CDR3 region is CASSFAPGFSYEQYF. DNA for the CDR3: TGTGCCAGCAGCTTTGCGCCAGGGTTTTCCTACGAGCAGTACTTC. The entire variable domain, with the rest obtained from reference TRBV11-2 and TRBJ2-7, is as follows: EAGVAQSPRYKIIEKRQSVAFWCNPISGHATLYWYQQILGQGPKLLIQFQNNGVVDDSQLPKDRFSAERLKGVDSTLKIQPAKLEDSAVYLCASSFAPGFSYEQYFGPGTRLTVT.